The 26 T cell receptor beta chains below come from one sample, sequenced in a study of blood T cell repertoires in COVID-19. Libraries were prepared by immunoSEQ multiplex PCR; TCRdb keeps only in-frame clonotypes and omits some of them. The sample lists fewer than 150,000 clones; 87% were seen once. The source material was peripheral blood. These receptors all stem from a woman aged 55-69 years with acute or convalescent COVID-19.

The chain has TRBV4-2 and TRBJ1-2; D gene unclear. V lost 0 bases, J lost 0 bases, and 8 bases lay in between. Per the germline V gene, CDR1 is LGHNA and CDR2 is YNFKEQ. The CDR3 consists of 15 residues. As DNA, the CDR3 is TGTGCCAGCAGCCAAGACCCGGTTACTAACTATGGCTACACCTTC. This codes for CASSQDPVTNYGYTF.

This chain joins TRBV6-6 and TRBJ1-2; 9 bases are shared with TRBD1. Germline lookup yields CDR1 MNHNY and CDR2 SVGAGI (reference sequence). The junction had 9 bases not matched to a gene; V was cut back by 4 bases and J by 6 bases. The CDR3 contains 15 residues. CDR3 protein: CASSSTGTGIDGYTF. The CDR3 nucleotides read TGTGCCAGCAGTTCGACCGGGACAGGGATTGATGGCTACACCTTC.

The chain joins TRBV3-1 (or the pseudogene TRBV3-2) to TRBJ2-6; D remains unclear. Germline lookup yields CDR1 LGHDT and CDR2 YNNKEL (reference sequence). This CDR3 is built from 15 residues. V was shortened by 1 base and J by 4 bases, with 8 bases between the two germline ends. This CDR3 reads CASSQGHTGANVLTF. The CDR3 bases are TGTGCCAGCAGCCAAGGGCACACGGGGGCCAACGTCCTGACTTTC.

The chain couples TRBV27 to TRBJ2-5, with 8 bases matching TRBD1. Germline V gene sequence: CDR1 MNHEY, CDR2 SMNVEV (reference sequence). The CDR3 loop spans 14 amino acids. V trimming: 3 bases; J trimming: 9 bases; junction bases outside the gene matches: 9. This chain's CDR3 is CASSFTGGGVAQYF. CDR3 bases: TGTGCCAGCAGTTTCACAGGGGGTGGCGTGGCCCAGTACTTC.

This chain joins TRBV11-3 and TRBJ1-3; D possibly corresponds to TRBD1 (5 bases). Germline V CDR1 and CDR2: SGHNT, YENEEA. This CDR3 region has 16 residues. Trimming stripped 3 bases from V and 0 bases from J, with 12 bases between. The CDR3 DNA follows: TGTGCCAGCAGCTTGACAGTTCCCCTCTCTGGAAACACCATATATTTT. Residues: CASSLTVPLSGNTIYF.

The chain uses TRBV18 and TRBJ1-6, with D perhaps matching TRBD1 (6 bases). Germline V gives CDR1 KGHSH, CDR2 LQKENI. CDR3 size: 14 residues. The germline V and J ends were trimmed by 5 bases and 7 bases, with 12 bases remaining between them. CDR3 in amino acids: CASSYGQKNSPLHF. The CDR3 DNA is TGTGCCAGCTCATATGGACAGAAAAATTCACCCCTCCACTTT.

This clone has just one count. The J gene is TRBJ1-4, the V gene TRBV5-1, with 8 positions matching TRBD1. V shed 4 bases and J 2 bases; nucleotides not matched to a gene: 4. Germline loops: CDR1 SGHRS, CDR2 YFSETQ. This CDR3 region has 15 residues. CDR3 bases: TGCGCCAGCAGCGGGCAGGGGGCTACTAATGAAAAACTGTTTTTT. Encoded protein: CASSGQGATNEKLFF.

V is TRBV7-2 and J is TRBJ2-1; D gene uncertain. The length of the CDR3 is 14 residues. Germline V gene data show CDR1 as SGHTA and CDR2 as FQGNSA. Trimming pared 2 bases from V and 8 bases from J, leaving 13 bases between. The CDR3 DNA reads as TGTGCCAGCAGCTTAAGCCTAGACCAATATGAGCAGTTCTTC. Protein sequence: CASSLSLDQYEQFF.

The chain combines TRBV4-2 with TRBJ2-1, with 7 positions matching TRBD1. CDR3 length: 15 residues. Germline V gene sequence: CDR1 LGHNA, CDR2 YNFKEQ. V trimming: 4 bases; J trimming: 9 bases; junction bases outside the gene matches: 12. CDR3 in amino acids: CASSLEGQGDSEQFF. CDR3 DNA: TGTGCCAGCAGCCTAGAGGGGCAGGGGGATTCTGAGCAGTTCTTC.

The chain employs TRBV10-1 and TRBJ2-3, with 8 bases identical to TRBD2. V shed 2 bases, J shed 3 bases, and the junction held 4 bases outside the gene matches. Germline V gives CDR1 WNHNN, CDR2 SYGVQD (reference sequence). The CDR3 runs to 15 residues. Written as DNA, the CDR3 is TGCGCCAGCAGTGAGGCCCGGGGGGGGACAGATACGCAGTATTTT. Protein: CASSEARGGTDTQYF.

This sequence joins TRBV28 and TRBJ1-1; 7 positions agree with TRBD1. CDR1 is MDHEN and CDR2 is SYDVKM in the germline V gene. CDR3 size: 14 residues. The ends lost 5 bases at V and 11 bases at J; junction bases unmatched: 14. CDR3 sequence reads: CASSQTGFDPGAFF. DNA of the CDR3: TGTGCCAGCAGTCAGACAGGGTTTGACCCGGGCGCTTTCTTT.

This clone was detected only a few times. This rearrangement joins TRBV7-8 to TRBJ1-1; 7 bases fit TRBD1. J gave up 3 bases and V 7 bases, and 8 bases lay outside the gene matches. Germline-derived CDR1 and CDR2 are SGHVS and FQNEAQ. CDR3 length: 14 residues. CDR3 nucleotides: TGTGCCAGCAACCCGCGACAGGGCGACACTGAAGCTTTCTTT. Protein: CASNPRQGDTEAFF.

The V call is TRBV7-8, the J call TRBJ1-2, with a weak D call TRBD1 (6 bases). Trimming shortened V by 0 bases and J by 4 bases, and 15 bases separated the two germline ends. This CDR3 is built from 16 residues. Germline CDR1 SGHVS, CDR2 FQNEAQ. The CDR3 nucleotides are TGTGCCAGCAGCTTAGCTCATGGGGGGGCTGGCTATGGCTACACCTTC. It is translated as CASSLAHGGAGYGYTF.

The chain recombines TRBV3-1 (or the pseudogene TRBV3-2) with TRBJ2-1, with D uncertain. The germline V gene has CDR1 LGHDT and CDR2 YNNKEL (reference sequence). The CDR3 is 13 amino acids. Trimming took 1 base from V and 7 from J, leaving 8 bases between them. The CDR3 nucleotides read TGTGCCAGCAGCCAAGGAGCGCAGAATGAGCAGTTCTTC. It specifies CASSQGAQNEQFF.

This chain uses TRBV11-2 with TRBJ1-6; the match to TRBD1 covers 9 bases. From germline, CDR1 is SGHAT and CDR2 FQNNGV. The CDR3 runs to 15 residues. Trimming cost V 5 bases and J 7 bases; bases outside gene matches: 6. The CDR3 is CASSARQGENSPLHF. CDR3 nucleotide sequence: TGTGCCAGCAGCGCAAGACAGGGGGAGAATTCACCCCTCCACTTT.

This clone was detected only a few times. The V gene is TRBV19, the J gene TRBJ1-4, with 8 bases aligning to TRBD1. There are 15 residues in the CDR3. Germline V gene lookup returns CDR1 LNHDA and CDR2 SQIVND (reference sequence). V was clipped by 5 bases and J by 8 bases; unmatched bases: 10. The CDR3, as DNA: TGTGCCAGTAGTGAACGGACAGGGATCGGGGAAAAACTGTTTTTT. Amino acid sequence: CASSERTGIGEKLFF.

Note on this clone: The sample contains more than one DNA sequence encoding this CDR3. This chain links TRBV9 with TRBJ2-2, with 9 bases identical to TRBD2. Germline CDR1 is SGDLS and CDR2 is YYNGEE. The V segment lost 5 bases and the J segment 4 bases; nucleotides outside the gene matches: 15. The CDR3 contains 18 residues. The CDR3 coding sequence is TGTGCCAGCAGATACCAACGGGGCGGGAGGGCCATCACCGGGGAGCTGTTTTTT. Encoded protein: CASRYQRGGRAITGELFF.

This chain uses TRBV19 with TRBJ2-2; TRBD1 might be the D (5 bases). Germline values: CDR1 LNHDA, CDR2 SQIVND (reference sequence). V lost 7 bases and J lost 0, with 12 bases in between. The CDR3 has 15 amino acids. The CDR3 loop reads CASTGAGTNTGELFF. Written as DNA, the CDR3 is TGTGCCAGTACCGGAGCAGGGACGAACACCGGGGAGCTGTTTTTT.

This clone appeared once. The chain has TRBV28 and TRBJ1-3; unclear D gene. The CDR3 totals 13 residues. V was pared by 5 bases and J by 3 bases, with 8 bases between. The V gene's germline CDR1 is MDHEN and CDR2 SYDVKM. The CDR3: CASSAGGGNTIYF. Here the CDR3 DNA reads TGTGCCAGCAGTGCCGGTGGTGGAAACACCATATATTTT.

This chain links TRBV4-2 with TRBJ2-5; D is uncertain. The CDR3 extends over 14 amino acids. Germline V gives CDR1 LGHNA, CDR2 YNFKEQ. The V gene lost 0 bases and the J gene lost 5 bases, with 10 bases spanning the gap. In DNA, the CDR3 is TGTGCCAGCAGCCAAGATGAGGTTCGTGAGACCCAGTACTTC. This gives the protein CASSQDEVRETQYF.

The V and J genes are TRBV12-3 or TRBV12-4 and TRBJ2-7; the D is unclear. V lost 4 bases and J lost 3, with 7 bases in between. This CDR3 has 12 amino acids. The CDR3 region has the DNA TGTGCCAGCAGTTATAACATCTACGAGCAGTACGTC. Its translation is CASSYNIYEQYV.

About this clone itself: Other DNA sequences within the sample encode an identical CDR3. The CDR3, as DNA: TGTGCCAGCACAGGGGGGACTGAAGCTTTCTTT. It yields the protein CASTGGTEAFF. The rearrangement joins TRBV28 to TRBJ1-1; 7 bases match TRBD1. With V trimmed by 7 bases and J by 5 bases, 1 base remained unmatched. The CDR3 is 11 residues long. Germline V CDR1 and CDR2: MDHEN, SYDVKM.

This clone was detected only a few times. CDR3: CAWSVRTSGRRGQETQYF. DNA for the CDR3: TGTGCCTGGAGTGTACGCACTAGCGGGAGGAGGGGGCAAGAGACCCAGTACTTC. The chain employs TRBV30 and TRBJ2-5; TRBD2 aligns across 12 bases. The germline CDR1 and CDR2 sequences are GTSNPN and SVGIG (reference sequence). Germline trimming cut 0 bases from V and 2 bases from J; bases unmatched to any gene: 10. The CDR3 is made up of 18 amino acids.

This clone was seen more than once but under ten times. The chain is built from TRBV7-9 and TRBJ1-2; TRBD1 is a possible D gene (6 bases). The V end lost 3 bases, the J end lost 5 bases, and 16 bases lay between the germline ends. This CDR3 region has 15 residues. Germline CDR1 reads SEHNR; CDR2 reads FQNEAQ (reference sequence). The DNA for the CDR3 is TGTGCCAGCAGCTTGGGCGACAGGAATAGTTATGGCTACACCTTC. It yields the protein CASSLGDRNSYGYTF.

The sample holds a few counts of this clone. The CDR3 protein is CASSEWGGDYGYTF. The CDR3 nucleotides are TGTGCCAGCAGTGAATGGGGGGGAGACTATGGCTACACCTTC. The V and J genes are TRBV2 and TRBJ1-2, with a tentative D call TRBD1 (5 bases). This CDR3 is 14 amino acids long. Trimming removed 2 bases at V and 3 bases at J, with 10 bases between. In germline, CDR1 is SNHLY, CDR2 FYNNEI.

The chain couples TRBV6-6 to TRBJ1-4; possibly TRBD1 for D (5 bases). With 5 bases removed from V and 3 bases from J, the gap between germline ends came to 22 bases. The CDR3 is made up of 18 amino acids. Germline-derived CDR1 and CDR2 are MNHNY and SVGAGI (reference sequence). CDR3 amino acids: CASSHAFGTHTPNEKLFF. CDR3 nucleotides: TGTGCCAGCAGTCACGCCTTTGGGACTCATACTCCTAATGAAAAACTGTTTTTT.